This T cell receptor beta chain stems from a study of T-cell memory formation after mild COVID-19. Across the whole study: TCR clusters mostly belonged to single donors. Study-level findings and limits: A subset of responding clones appeared in pre-infection memory, suggesting cross-reactive memory joined. Of the contracting clones, CD4+ ones lay mainly in CM and EM, and CD8+ ones in EMRA. Clones that got smaller from day 15 to 85 had even CD4/CD8, while clones growing later tipped toward CD4+.

This clonotype occurred many times. Its antigen is currently unknown. TCRdb reanalysed the 5' RACE reads using MiXCR and keeps one entry per CDR3 protein. The table records 180,000 or so distinct CDR3 sequences, more than 15% of them present only once. Sequenced: PBMCs or a T cell subset sorted from them (not recorded which). The sequence came from an adult woman who had mild COVID-19 (a few samples of this study predate the infection). Cell type and time point are not known.

CDR3 protein: CASSYLMGRNNEQFF. Here the CDR3 DNA reads TGTGCCAGCAGTTATCTAATGGGCAGGAACAATGAGCAGTTCTTC. V usage is TRBV6-5 and J usage is TRBJ2-1; D remains ambiguous. The germline CDR1 and CDR2 sequences are MNHEY and SVGAGI. This CDR3 has 15 amino acids. The V and J ends lost 3 bases and 5 bases respectively, with 14 bases between them.